This entry concerns a single T cell receptor beta chain. This clone was seen only a few times. Its specific antigen is unknown. Per-base qualities were not stored, and no clone one base away is much larger. This entry comes from a study of cytomegalovirus exposure and HLA in healthy donors (dated by TCRdb to 2015 to 2018). Describing the broader study: According to an earlier analysis of 550 to 700 of the donors, 150 million to 200 million T cells yielded 117 million unique TCR beta sequences and approximately 300 Gb of sequence data. HLA typing covered class I and class II loci at four-digit resolution. In an earlier analysis of more than 550 of the donors, high-throughput TCR beta sequencing was used to judge whether each TCR beta V gene segment behaved as functional or pseudogenic. Besides the first cohort of roughly 660 subjects, a separate validation cohort made up of roughly 120 different subjects was used. Alongside the repertoire data, information on donor age, sex, ethnicity and CMV serostatus was compiled. Genome-wide SNP genotypes for about three fifths of the roughly 670 donors were used in a later genetic analysis, which treated that subset as a discovery cohort. Among the roughly 400 genotyped donors, roughly 80% belonged to the genetic ancestry cluster associated with self-reported Caucasian donors. All discovery cohort repertoires had been generated on a single sequencing platform. To predict cytomegalovirus infection status, the study brought together high-throughput TCR immunosequencing, statistical association of individual TCRs with disease status, and machine learning. The aim of the study was to test whether cataloging public T cell receptors could identify signatures of past pathogen exposure. The study profiled the T cell repertoires of hundreds of subjects by immunosequencing and related them to cytomegalovirus serostatus. A later analysis re-analyzed previously published TCR beta repertoires from approximately 700 donors and added high-resolution HLA genotyping to study TCR occurrence patterns. Because of strong linkage in the cohort, roughly five DR-DQ haplotypes were treated as single units for association and clustering. Across around 400 genotyped donors of the cohort, an average of roughly 250,000 unique TCR beta nucleotide sequences per donor were sequenced, and roughly a sixth of those sequences were non-productive. Typing coverage varied by locus: roughly 629-640 donors for A, B, C, DRB1 and DQB1; under 550 for DQA1; about 570 for DPA1; fewer than 480 for DPB1. Rather than drawing on any new phenotypic data, the later analysis identified candidate immune exposures from TCR beta sequences and the way those sequences occurred across donors. An early release that covered about 600 HLA-typed donors contained approximately 300 gigabases of sequencing data and roughly 84 million unique TCR sequences. General findings and caveats noted by the study authors: Correlated functional status among segregating V segments might reflect linkage disequilibrium, but an unknown experimental factor could not be ruled out. Some IMGT-functional V segments, including TRBV6-2 and TRBV6-3, could not be distinguished by the 87-base-pair reads and were therefore excluded. According to a later analysis, TCR association rates differed among HLA loci, with DRB1 alleles showing the most associated TCRs and HLA-C alleles showing the fewest. Most TCR sequences were seen in very few donors, while some public TCRs were found in many individuals. About 17 rarely observed V segments, including chromosome 9 orphons, were excluded from the earlier analysis of some 590 of the donors because counts were too low. The classifier was reported to diagnose cytomegalovirus status with high specificity and sensitivity in both the original cohort and the validation cohort. The authors suggested that the approach could potentially be generalized to other disease states and immunological phenotypes. An earlier analysis of roughly 570 of the donors showed that most TCR beta V segments appeared in productive rearrangements either about 90% or about 30% of the time, which broadly matched IMGT annotations. The study gave a list of 150 to 200 TCR beta chains associated with cytomegalovirus. According to a later analysis, parvovirus B19, influenza, CMV and Epstein-Barr virus appeared linked to several top co-occurrence clusters. A later genetic analysis reported fewer N-insertions in productive TCRs among donors in an Asian-associated ancestry cluster than the roughly 700-donor mean. Because some donors lacked HLA typing at each locus, the association tests relied only on the typed subset. In vitro tests confirmed that three of the cytomegalovirus-associated TCR beta chains recognize cytomegalovirus antigens. The cohort was sequenced for TCR beta chains only, and without alpha or paired-chain data the features that could be detected were limited. Strong co-occurrence of HLA alleles, especially DR and DQ, made assigning TCR associations to individual alleles difficult. CMV serostatus was the only immune exposure information available for the cohort. According to a later analysis, most CMV-associated TCR beta chains appeared to be HLA-restricted, and the HLA associations seemed to be driven largely by CMV exposure. In a later analysis, HLA-associated TCR beta chains were found to be more clonally expanded and to have lower generation probabilities than equally common non-associated chains. The presence/absence analyses assumed that sequencing depth was roughly uniform across donors, and that assumption may not be true. A further reported finding was that TCR beta sequences accurately predicted the HLA-A and HLA-B alleles for most subjects in the first cohort. A later analysis associated 16,951 TCR beta sequences with specific HLA alleles at a false discovery rate of 0.05. In a later genetic analysis, a missense DCLRE1C variant was associated with V-gene and J-gene trimming of TCR beta chains, and the association was replicated in an independent cohort. A cluster of highly shared sequence variants was judged likely to be a technical artifact of the sequencing pipeline.

Library creation used the immunoSEQ multiplex PCR assay. For the multiplex PCR, a mixture combining 60 forward primers for TCR Vbeta segments and 13 reverse primers for TCR Jbeta segments was used. Amplification of the CDR3 region of rearranged TCR beta genes was performed with a multiplex PCR assay on genomic DNA. The Illumina HiSeq System was used to sequence the amplified TCR beta libraries as 87-base-pair reads. As for how the authors treated the data: A later analysis tallied around 80 million unique TCR beta chains across the 660 or so repertoires, and about 12 million of those chains were shared by two or more donors. Raw reads were error-corrected and collapsed into unique sequences with a nearest-neighbor algorithm that merged closely related sequences to remove PCR and sequencing errors. V, D and J gene segments were assigned by aligning CDR3 sequences to IMGT reference sequences. For a sequence to be retained, a match of at least six nucleotides to both a V gene segment and a J gene segment was required. Rearrangements were called productive when the CDR3 lacked stop codons and stayed in frame with V and J; all others were non-productive. Following IMGT convention, CDR3 was defined as the stretch from the second conserved V-encoded cysteine to the conserved J-encoded phenylalanine. In an earlier analysis of roughly 580 of the donors, sequences lacking an unambiguous match to a single V gene segment were excluded. In an earlier analysis of 450 to 750 of the donors, a V segment was called functional when productive rearrangements were above 56.7%, and segregating when the standard deviation between donors exceeded 5%. A statistical classification framework was built to diagnose cytomegalovirus status from the catalog of TCR beta chain sequences. In a later analysis, TCR nucleotide sequences were compared against IMGT/GENE-DB human TR gene sequences so that V and J genes could be assigned. The TCRdist pipeline was used in a later analysis to assign CDR3 sequences and most-parsimonious VDJ recombination scenarios. A later analysis defined each TCR beta chain by its CDR3 amino acid sequence plus V-gene family, and excluded reads lacking a unique V-gene family. In a later analysis, around 650 highly shared, low-generation-probability nucleotide sequences were removed to address suspected cross-contamination and a sequencing artifact. For each public chain, a later analysis derived a clonal expansion index from normalized ranks of inferred template counts within each repertoire. In a later analysis, generation probabilities were computed using a VDJ recombination model fitted to out-of-frame rearrangements, and the results were checked against IGoR. Hypergeometric tests were used in a later analysis to score TCR-TCR, TCR-HLA and TCR-CMV co-occurrence, with a repertoire-size bias correction applied to the TCR pairs. A later analysis estimated false discovery rates by permuting HLA or CMV assignments 20 times. In a later analysis, co-occurring TCRs were grouped using DBSCAN, with TCRdist sequence similarity added in when clustering inside HLA-allele-positive subsets. Co-occurrence clustering excluded repertoires with fewer than 30,000 or more than 120,000 public chains, plus five with anomalous nucleotide sharing. In TCRdb, the immuneACCESS table is reduced to in-frame sequences with V and J assigned. These tables do not hold every clone; where another copy was compared, an unresolved V gene accounts for under half, and the others remain unexplained. V and J calls plus clone size are reproduced from that table; the DNA served to infer D and trimming. Counted in this sample were 200,000 to 250,000 clones; approximately 80% of them appeared once. About 1.7% of the sample is in the top ten clones.

Relative to germline, V is missing 3 bases and J is missing 2 bases, with 4 bases of the junction outside any gene match. The CDR3 measures 15 amino acids from cysteine to phenylalanine. Solely the CDR3 DNA is kept, with 45 bases framed from the first base. CDR1 and CDR2 are drawn from the germline V gene (reference sequence): WNHNN, SYGVQD. The cohort comprised fewer than 700 healthy bone marrow donors. At the time of sampling, all cohort members were nominally healthy, though unrecorded immune exposures were likely present. The donor was CMV seronegative and was included in the group of a few hundred seronegative cohort members. A peripheral blood sample was collected from each donor, and TCR beta sequencing was performed on peripheral blood mononuclear cells. The Qiagen DNeasy Blood Extraction Kit was used to extract genomic DNA from the blood cell samples.

The sequence came from a man in his fifties in good health and CMV-seronegative. The V and J genes are TRBV10-1 and TRBJ2-7; TRBD1 fits 10 bases in the junction. Sequencing used PBMCs. This receptor has the CDR3 CASSDPGQGTYEQYF. The sequenced DNA: TGCGCCAGCAGTGACCCGGGACAGGGGACCTACGAGCAGTACTTC.